The 15 T cell receptor beta chains given below trace back to one sample, sequenced in a study of blood T cells in healthy people across ages. Next came a second PCR, run for about 6 to 11 cycles, which used a sample-barcoded 5' primer along with a J-beta primer mix. TCRdb used MiXCR to reprocess the 5' RACE reads, holding one entry per CDR3 protein. The data contain about 900,000 distinct CDR3 sequences, 62% of them singletons. The sequencing input was blood. These receptor sequences come from a man aged 25-45 years in good health.

This clonotype turned up a few times. This chain connects TRBV7-9 to TRBJ2-1; tentatively, D is TRBD2 (5 bases). V was cut by 9 bases and J by 9 bases, with 24 bases left in between. CDR1 and CDR2 from the germline V gene are SEHNR and FQNEAQ (reference sequence). CDR3 length: 15 amino acids. In DNA, the CDR3 is TGTGCCAGTGCCGAGATAACCGGAGGACCTCGTGAGCAGTTCTTC. It is translated as CASAEITGGPREQFF.

This clonotype has a count of ten or more. The chain employs TRBV10-1 and TRBJ2-7; a weak D match, TRBD2 (6 bases). The CDR3 is made up of 15 amino acids. Trimming cost V 5 bases and J 5 bases, with 19 bases left between them. Looked up from germline, CDR1 is WNHNN and CDR2 is SYGVQD (reference sequence). DNA of the CDR3: TGCGCCAGCAGTCCTCTAGGGGAGGAGGCGGACGAGCAGTACTTC. Translation gives CASSPLGEEADEQYF.

V usage is TRBV28 and J usage is TRBJ2-7; D perhaps matches TRBD1 (6 bases). The assigned J gene may be wrong: the sequence end matches TRBJ2-1 better. CDR1 is MDHEN, CDR2 SYDVKM, per germline. The CDR3 totals 14 residues. The CDR3 DNA is TGTGCCAGCAGTTTGTACAGGGTATACAATGAGCAGTTCTTC. Amino acid sequence: CASSLYRVYNEQFF.

The chain employs TRBV4-2 and TRBJ1-2; D is unclear. The ends were cut back, 1 base at V and 4 bases at J, with 13 bases in the middle. The CDR3 is 15 residues long. Per germline, CDR1 LGHNA and CDR2 YNFKEQ. CDR3 sequence: CASSQGGYLSYGYTF. CDR3 nucleotide sequence: TGTGCCAGCAGCCAAGGAGGGTACTTAAGCTATGGCTACACCTTC.

The genes are TRBV27 and TRBJ2-5; D assignment may be TRBD1 or TRBD2 (6 bases each). Germline-derived CDR1 and CDR2 are MNHEY and SMNVEV (reference sequence). Trimming removed 6 bases at V and 9 bases at J, with 17 bases between. The CDR3 runs to 13 residues. The CDR3 spells CASREAMRGAQYF. CDR3 coding DNA: TGTGCCAGCAGGGAGGCAATGAGGGGGGCCCAGTACTTC.

The chain links TRBV10-3 to TRBJ2-3, with D perhaps matching TRBD2 (5 bases). The ends were cut back, 0 bases at V and 0 bases at J, with 7 bases in the middle. Germline-derived CDR1 and CDR2 are ENHRY and SYGVKD. The CDR3 covers 15 residues. The CDR3 nucleotides are TGTGCCATCAGTGAGTCACCGGGGAGCACAGATACGCAGTATTTT. Protein sequence: CAISESPGSTDTQYF.

The chain carries TRBV7-2 and TRBJ1-6; D is undetermined. The V end lost 1 base, the J end lost 6 bases, and 7 bases lay between the germline ends. CDR3 length equals 14 residues. Per germline, CDR1 SGHTA and CDR2 FQGNSA. The CDR3 nucleotides read TGTGCCAGCAGCTTAGATCCGATTAATTCACCCCTCCACTTT. Protein product: CASSLDPINSPLHF.

This chain links TRBV9 with TRBJ1-4; D may be TRBD1 (5 bases). The V end was cut by 0 bases, the J end by 5 bases, with 17 bases between. This CDR3 comprises 17 residues. Germline V gene data show CDR1 as SGDLS and CDR2 as YYNGEE. CDR3 loop: CASSVGSRAMGNEKLFF. CDR3 in DNA: TGTGCCAGCAGCGTAGGAAGCAGGGCCATGGGGAATGAAAAACTGTTTTTT.

The chain links TRBV5-1 to TRBJ2-5, with D hard to call. With 0 bases removed from V and 3 bases from J, the gap between germline ends came to 6 bases. From germline, CDR1 is SGHRS and CDR2 YFSETQ. The length of the CDR3 is 13 residues. CDR3 sequence (DNA): TGCGCCAGCAGCTTGGATCCGGAAGAGACCCAGTACTTC. This sequence encodes CASSLDPEETQYF.

V is TRBV20-1 and J is TRBJ2-1, with 10 nucleotides matching TRBD2. CDR1 DFQATT and CDR2 SNEGSKA come from the germline V gene (reference sequence). V shed 1 base and J 12 bases; nucleotides not matched to a gene: 6. This CDR3 contains 13 residues. The CDR3 sequence: CSARAPSGGWQFF. The DNA for the CDR3 is TGCAGTGCTAGAGCCCCTAGCGGGGGCTGGCAGTTCTTC.

The chain couples TRBV9 to TRBJ2-5, with 9 bases matching TRBD1. Germline CDR1 reads SGDLS; CDR2 reads YYNGEE. J lost 5 bases, V lost 1 base, and 6 bases had no gene match. CDR3 size: 15 residues. CDR3 nucleotides: TGTGCCAGCAGCGTACAGGGACAGGGAATGGAGACCCAGTACTTC. Encoded protein: CASSVQGQGMETQYF.

This clonotype was found once. The chain has TRBV6-6 and TRBJ2-4, with D possibly being TRBD1 (6 bases). The J call may be mistaken, given a closer DNA end match to TRBJ2-7. Per the germline V gene, CDR1 is MNHNY and CDR2 is SVGAGI (reference sequence). The CDR3 is 13 amino acids. In nucleotides, the CDR3 is TGTGCCACTACGGACAGCCCCTTACACGAGCAGTACTTC. This translates into CATTDSPLHEQYF.

The rearrangement links TRBV14 to TRBJ2-1; D not resolved. V was trimmed by 2 bases and J by 6 bases, leaving 8 bases between them. The CDR3 is made up of 13 amino acids. Germline CDR1 is SGHDN and CDR2 is FVKESK. Here the CDR3 DNA reads TGTGCCAGCAGCCAAAGATGGGCCAATGAGCAGTTCTTC. Translation: CASSQRWANEQFF.

CDR3 DNA sequence: TGTGCCAGCAGTACCCGACAGGTTTCTAACTATGGCTACACCTTC. Protein product: CASSTRQVSNYGYTF. The V gene is TRBV28, the J gene TRBJ1-2; the D gene is possibly TRBD1 (6 bases). V lost 5 bases and J 0 bases, leaving 13 bases between the germline ends. Germline V lookup: CDR1 MDHEN, CDR2 SYDVKM. The CDR3 contains 15 residues.

The chain combines TRBV25-1 with TRBJ1-1; 8 bases align to TRBD1. V lost 4 bases to trimming and J lost 0 bases; unmatched junction nucleotides: 10. The CDR3 extends over 17 amino acids. From germline, CDR1 is MGHDK and CDR2 SYGVNS. CDR3 sequence reads: CASSARQGRAMNTEAFF. CDR3 DNA: TGTGCCAGCAGTGCCCGACAGGGGAGAGCTATGAACACTGAAGCTTTCTTT. Supplemented by reference TRBV25-1 and TRBJ1-1, the full variable domain reads EADIYQTPRYLVIGTGKKITLECSQTMGHDKMYWYQQDPGMELHLIHYSYGVNSTEKGDLSSESTVSRIRTEHFPLTLESARPSHTSQYLCASSARQGRAMNTEAFFGQGTRLTVV.